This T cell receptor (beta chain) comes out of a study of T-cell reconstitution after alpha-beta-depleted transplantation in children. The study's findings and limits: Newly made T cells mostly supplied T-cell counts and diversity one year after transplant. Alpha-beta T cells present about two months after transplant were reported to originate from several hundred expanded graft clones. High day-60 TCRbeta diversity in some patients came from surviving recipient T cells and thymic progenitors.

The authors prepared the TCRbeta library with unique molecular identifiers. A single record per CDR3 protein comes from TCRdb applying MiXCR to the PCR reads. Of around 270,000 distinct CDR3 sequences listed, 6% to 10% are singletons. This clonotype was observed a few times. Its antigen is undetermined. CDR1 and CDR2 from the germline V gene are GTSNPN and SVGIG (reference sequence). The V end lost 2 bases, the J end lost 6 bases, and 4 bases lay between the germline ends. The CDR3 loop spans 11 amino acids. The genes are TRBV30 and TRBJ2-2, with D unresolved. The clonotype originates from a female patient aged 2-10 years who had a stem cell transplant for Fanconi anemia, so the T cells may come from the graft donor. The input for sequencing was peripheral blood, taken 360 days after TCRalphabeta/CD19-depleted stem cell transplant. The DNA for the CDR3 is TGTGCCTGGAGTTCGTCCGGGGAGCTGTTTTTT. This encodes CAWSSSGELFF.